This T cell receptor beta chain was recovered during a study of blood T cell repertoires in COVID-19. This clone was found a few times. Some clones are missing from TCRdb's copy, which holds only in-frame ones; the method was immunoSEQ multiplex PCR. The sample holds over 85,000 clones, more than 65% seen once. The germline gives CDR1 SEHNR, CDR2 FQNEAQ (reference sequence). The CDR3 is 13 amino acids. The V gene lost 0 bases and the J gene lost 11 bases, with 13 bases spanning the gap. The sequence derives from a man aged 55 to 70 with acute or convalescent COVID-19. Material: peripheral blood. The chain uses TRBV7-9 and TRBJ1-1; D is undetermined. In nucleotides, the CDR3 is TGTGCCAGCAGCTTAGCCCCCATGTCACAGGCTTTCTTT. It encodes CASSLAPMSQAFF. The full variable domain, its missing parts supplied by reference TRBV7-9 and TRBJ1-1, is DTGVSQNPRHKITKRGQNVTFRCDPISEHNRLYWYRQTLGQGPEFLTYFQNEAQLEKSRLLSDRFSAERPKGSFSTLEIQRTEQGDSAMYLCASSLAPMSQAFFGQGTRLTVV.